Listed below are T cell receptor beta chains from one sample, sequenced in a study of T-cell reconstitution after alpha-beta-depleted transplantation in children. TCRdb re-called the PCR reads through MiXCR, storing one row per CDR3 protein. The sample shows around 370,000 distinct CDR3 sequences, 10% to 13% of them seen only once. The specimen comprised PBMCs from the stem cell graft donor, sampled from the stem cell graft. The receptors were gathered from a human donor who donated a stem cell graft to a child with acute lymphoblastic leukemia. The CDR3 runs from the conserved cysteine through the conserved F or W. The D gene is left open where the match is weak. Clone size is shown for a subset of rows, as once, few, many or a class of expanded clone.

cdr3_nt	cdr3_aa	v_call	clone_size	d_call	j_call
TGTGCCATCAGTACTGCGGGGCTCTATGGCTACACCTTC	CAISTAGLYGYTF	TRBV10-3	few	.	TRBJ1-2
TGTGCCAGCAGCGTAGGGTTGGTAGCGGACAGGGCGCCCTTCTACACTGAGCAGTTCTTC	CASSVGLVADRAPFYTEQFF	TRBV9	many	TRBD1	TRBJ2-1
TGTGCCAGCAGTGAAGCGGGGGGACTAGCGGGACCCTACGAGCAGTACTTC	CASSEAGGLAGPYEQYF	TRBV2	.	TRBD2	TRBJ2-7
TGTGCCAGCAGTTTAATGGGACCACCAAATGGCTACACCTTC	CASSLMGPPNGYTF	TRBV27	many	.	TRBJ1-2
TGCGCCAGCAGCCAAGGGTCCAAGGATGTTTCACCCCTCCACTTT	CASSQGSKDVSPLHF	TRBV4-3	many	.	TRBJ1-6
TGTGCCAGCCGGGACAGGGCCTACAGCACAGATACGCAGTATTTT	CASRDRAYSTDTQYF	TRBV4-2	few	TRBD1	TRBJ2-3
TGTGCCTGGAGTGAAATTGGCTCAAATCAGCCCCAGCATTTT	CAWSEIGSNQPQHF	TRBV30	.	.	TRBJ1-5
TGCAGTGCTAGGAGATCTAGCGGGAGCAATCATCCGCAGTATTTT	CSARRSSGSNHPQYF	TRBV20-1	many	TRBD2	TRBJ2-3
TGCGCCAGCAGCTTGATGGGGACGTCGTCTGGGGCCGATGGCTACACCTTC	CASSLMGTSSGADGYTF	TRBV5-1	.	.	TRBJ1-2
TGCGCCAGCAAAGTGACAGGGGGAATTGATGAGCAGTTCTTC	CASKVTGGIDEQFF	TRBV5-1	few	TRBD1	TRBJ2-1